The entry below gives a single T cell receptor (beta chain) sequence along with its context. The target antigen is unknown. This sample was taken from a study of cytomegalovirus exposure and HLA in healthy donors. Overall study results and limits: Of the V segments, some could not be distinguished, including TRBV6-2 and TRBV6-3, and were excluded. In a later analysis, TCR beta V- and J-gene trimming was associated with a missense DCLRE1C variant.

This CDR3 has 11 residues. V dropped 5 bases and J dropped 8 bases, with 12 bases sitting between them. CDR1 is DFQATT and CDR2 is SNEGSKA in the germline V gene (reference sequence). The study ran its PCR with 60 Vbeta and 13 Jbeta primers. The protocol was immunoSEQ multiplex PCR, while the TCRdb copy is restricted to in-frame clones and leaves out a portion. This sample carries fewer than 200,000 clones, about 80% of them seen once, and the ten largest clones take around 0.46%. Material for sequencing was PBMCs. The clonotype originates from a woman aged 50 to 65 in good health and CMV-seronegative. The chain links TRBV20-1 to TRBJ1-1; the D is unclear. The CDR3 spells CSAVQAPEAFF. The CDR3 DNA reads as TGCAGTGCTGTCCAGGCACCGGAAGCTTTCTTT.